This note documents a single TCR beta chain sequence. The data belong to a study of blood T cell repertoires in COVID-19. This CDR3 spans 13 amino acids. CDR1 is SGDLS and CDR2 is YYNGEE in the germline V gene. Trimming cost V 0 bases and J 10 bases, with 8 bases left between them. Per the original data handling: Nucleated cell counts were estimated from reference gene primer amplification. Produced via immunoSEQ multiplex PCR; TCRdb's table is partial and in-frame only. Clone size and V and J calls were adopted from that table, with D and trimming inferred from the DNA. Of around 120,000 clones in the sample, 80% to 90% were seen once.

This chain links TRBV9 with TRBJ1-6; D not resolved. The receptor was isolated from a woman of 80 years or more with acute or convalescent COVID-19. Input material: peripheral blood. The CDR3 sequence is CASSVGLGSPLHF. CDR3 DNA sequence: TGTGCCAGCAGCGTAGGTTTGGGCTCACCCCTCCACTTT.